The 15 T cell receptor beta chains reported below all come from one sample, sequenced in a study of cytomegalovirus exposure and HLA in healthy donors. Sequenced by immunoSEQ multiplex PCR; TCRdb stores in-frame clones only, minus some. The table lists about 150,000 clones, approximately 86% of them singletons, with about 20% in the top ten. The sample consisted of PBMCs. The receptors here all came from a man aged 18 to 29 in good health and CMV-seropositive.

V and J are TRBV6-1 and TRBJ1-5, with D unclear. V was shortened by 0 bases and J by 6 bases, with 6 bases between the two germline ends. There are 13 residues in the CDR3. In germline, CDR1 is MNHNS, CDR2 SASEGT. CDR3 amino acids: CASSEARGQPQHF. CDR3 bases: TGTGCCAGCAGTGAAGCGAGAGGTCAGCCCCAGCATTTT.

This rearrangement joins TRBV18 to TRBJ2-3, with 9 bases that match TRBD2. Germline assignment: CDR1 KGHSH and CDR2 LQKENI. V dropped 1 base and J dropped 3; count of bases not matched to a gene: 2. The CDR3 is 15 residues long. For the CDR3, the DNA is TGTGCCAGCTCACCACTAGCGGGGGAGACAGATACGCAGTATTTT. Amino acid sequence: CASSPLAGETDTQYF.

This chain links TRBV7-9 with TRBJ1-4, with TRBD1 identical over 8 bases. CDR1 is SEHNR, CDR2 FQNEAQ, per germline (reference sequence). CDR3 length: 16 amino acids. Germline trimming cut 1 base from V and 8 bases from J; bases unmatched to any gene: 9. The CDR3 reads CASSLGQGATSEKLFF. In nucleotides, the CDR3 is TGTGCCAGCAGCTTAGGGCAGGGGGCAACCAGCGAAAAACTGTTTTTT.

The chain employs TRBV7-3 and TRBJ1-2; possible D gene TRBD1, 5 bases. Germline CDR1 SGHTA, CDR2 FQGTGA. This CDR3 is built from 13 residues. Trimming shortened V by 6 bases and J by 7 bases, and 15 bases separated the two germline ends. The CDR3 coding sequence is TGTGCCAGCAGTACCCAGCGGAGGGGTGGCTACACCTTC. This codes for CASSTQRRGGYTF.

This clone was seen a single time. This chain uses TRBV7-9 with TRBJ2-7; D gene unclear. Germline V gene sequence: CDR1 SEHNR, CDR2 FQNEAQ (reference sequence). The CDR3 is 12 residues long. V was trimmed by 1 base and J by 3 bases, leaving 4 bases between them. CDR3 protein: CASSLGSYEQYF. The CDR3 nucleotides read TGTGCCAGCAGCTTAGGTAGCTACGAGCAGTACTTC. The full variable domain, with the rest looked up from reference TRBV7-9 and TRBJ2-7, is DTGVSQNPRHKITKRGQNVTFRCDPISEHNRLYWYRQTLGQGPEFLTYFQNEAQLEKSRLLSDRFSAERPKGSFSTLEIQRTEQGDSAMYLCASSLGSYEQYFGPGTRLTVT.

The gene calls are TRBV10-3 and TRBJ2-7; tentatively, D is TRBD2 (6 bases). Germline lookup yields CDR1 ENHRY and CDR2 SYGVKD. The CDR3 has 14 residues. V lost 0 bases to trimming and J lost 3 bases, with 9 bases between them. In nucleotides, the CDR3 is TGTGCCATCAGTGAGTCGGGTAGCGGCTACGAGCAGTACTTC. Translating gives CAISESGSGYEQYF.

This clone has just a few counts. J is TRBJ1-2 and V is TRBV29-1, with D perhaps matching TRBD1 (6 bases). CDR3 length: 12 residues. Trimming took 7 bases from V and 1 from J, leaving 10 bases between them. Germline-derived CDR1 and CDR2 are SQVTM and ANQGSEA. The CDR3 nucleotides read TGCAGCGGCGGACAGCTTAACTATGGCTACACCTTC. It translates to CSGGQLNYGYTF.

V and J are TRBV7-9 and TRBJ1-1, with TRBD1 identical over 7 bases. The CDR3 is 13 residues long. The J segment lost 4 bases and the V segment lost 5 bases, leaving 4 bases of the junction unmatched. Germline V gene data show CDR1 as SEHNR and CDR2 as FQNEAQ (reference sequence). DNA for the CDR3: TGTGCCAGCAGCCCCTCAGGGGGCACTGAAGCTTTCTTT. Translation: CASSPSGGTEAFF.

The chain couples TRBV6-5 to TRBJ1-6; D perhaps matches TRBD1 (6 bases). The CDR3 runs to 14 residues. Trimming took 2 bases from V and 7 from J, leaving 9 bases between them. Germline V CDR1 and CDR2: MNHEY, SVGAGI. The CDR3 reads CASSYLGQNSPLHF. For the CDR3, the DNA is TGTGCCAGCAGTTACCTGGGACAAAATTCACCCCTCCACTTT.

In this sample, this clone turned up once. The chain has TRBV7-6 and TRBJ2-3; 8 bases align to TRBD2. CDR1 and CDR2 from the germline V gene are SGHVS and FNYEAQ. This CDR3 comprises 17 residues. The ends lost 1 base at V and 0 bases at J; junction bases unmatched: 6. The CDR3 bases are TGTGCCAGCAGCTTAGTGGGGACTAGTGGGAGCACAGATACGCAGTATTTT. It is translated as CASSLVGTSGSTDTQYF.

This rearrangement joins TRBV2 to TRBJ2-1; D is unclear. The V end lost 7 bases, the J end lost 3 bases, and 7 bases lay between the germline ends. CDR1 SNHLY and CDR2 FYNNEI come from the germline V gene. This CDR3 spans 12 amino acids. The CDR3 region has the DNA TGTGCCAGCACCCCAGGCTACAATGAGCAGTTCTTC. Protein sequence: CASTPGYNEQFF.

The gene calls are TRBV9 and TRBJ2-7; 8 positions agree with TRBD2. The CDR3 sequence is 15 residues long. The V and J ends lost 2 bases and 0 bases, in that order; junction bases with no gene match: 4. Germline CDR1 SGDLS, CDR2 YYNGEE. CDR3 region: CASSVGGGLSYEQYF. As DNA, the CDR3 is TGTGCCAGCAGCGTTGGCGGGGGGCTCTCCTACGAGCAGTACTTC.

This clone was counted between two and nine times. This rearrangement joins TRBV5-1 to TRBJ2-2, with 9 bases that match TRBD2. The V segment lost 4 bases and the J segment 0 bases; nucleotides outside the gene matches: 1. The V gene's germline CDR1 is SGHRS and CDR2 YFSETQ. The CDR3 runs to 15 residues. In DNA form, the CDR3 reads TGCGCCAGCAGCCGCGGGGGGGCGAACACCGGGGAGCTGTTTTTT. Translating it yields CASSRGGANTGELFF.

As concerns this clone: The same CDR3 also results from other DNA sequences found in this sample. The chain employs TRBV18 and TRBJ1-1, with 7 bases lining up with TRBD1. CDR3 length equals 14 residues. The ends lost 6 bases at V and 1 base at J; junction bases unmatched: 5. CDR1 KGHSH and CDR2 LQKENI come from the germline V gene. CDR3 sequence: CASSPDRANTEAFF. The CDR3 DNA is TGTGCCAGCTCTCCTGACAGGGCGAACACTGAAGCTTTCTTT. Looking up the rest from reference TRBV18 and TRBJ1-1 gives the full variable domain: NAGVMQNPRHLVRRRGQEARLRCSPMKGHSHVYWYRQLPEEGLKFMVYLQKENIIDESGMPKERFSAEFPKEGPSILRIQQVVRGDSAAYFCASSPDRANTEAFFGQGTRLTVV.

The V call is TRBV6-6, the J call TRBJ2-3, with 9 positions matching TRBD2. There are 13 residues in the CDR3. The ends lost 6 bases at V and 4 bases at J; junction bases unmatched: 2. From germline, CDR1 is MNHNY and CDR2 SVGAGI (reference sequence). CDR3 protein: CASRRGGADTQYF. CDR3 sequence (DNA): TGTGCCAGCAGGCGGGGGGGCGCAGATACGCAGTATTTT.